Each of the 13 T cell receptor beta chains below was sequenced from the same sample in a study of blood T cell repertoires in COVID-19. TCRdb's table, derived via immunoSEQ multiplex PCR, lists solely in-frame clones and lacks some. The repertoire has about 98,000 clones, 82% of them found once; the top ten carry about 17%. Input material: peripheral blood. Receptors originate from a man of 80 years or more with acute or convalescent COVID-19.

The gene calls are TRBV27 and TRBJ2-7; D is perhaps TRBD2 (6 bases). Trimming cost V 4 bases and J 2 bases, with 9 bases left between them. The CDR3 runs to 13 residues. Germline V lookup: CDR1 MNHEY, CDR2 SMNVEV (reference sequence). In nucleotides, the CDR3 is TGTGCCAGCAGTTCGGGCGGGGCCTACGAGCAGTACTTC. Translating it yields CASSSGGAYEQYF.

A single count supports this clone. The chain joins TRBV7-2 to TRBJ1-6; D call uncertain. The CDR3 has 16 residues. The V end lost 1 base, the J end lost 0 bases, and 7 bases lay between the germline ends. Looked up from germline, CDR1 is SGHTA and CDR2 is FQGNSA. DNA of the CDR3: TGTGCCAGCAGCTTAGACAGCAACTCCTATAATTCACCCCTCCACTTT. It translates to CASSLDSNSYNSPLHF.

V is TRBV28 and J is TRBJ2-4, with a weak D call TRBD2 (6 bases). CDR3 size: 16 residues. V lost 5 bases and J lost 0, with 14 bases in between. The V gene's germline CDR1 is MDHEN and CDR2 SYDVKM. CDR3 coding DNA: TGTGCCAGCAGTACGCGGGGAACAGTAGCCAAAAACATTCAGTACTTC. Encoded protein: CASSTRGTVAKNIQYF.

The rearrangement joins TRBV18 to TRBJ2-1; TRBD2 matches 10 bases. The germline CDR1 and CDR2 sequences are KGHSH and LQKENI. Trimming took 3 bases from V and 5 from J; bases not matched to a gene: 4. The CDR3 runs to 15 residues. The CDR3 DNA reads TGTGCCAGCTCACCCGGGACTAGCGCGAACAATGAGCAGTTCTTC. Its protein is CASSPGTSANNEQFF.

This clone was detected only once. The chain employs TRBV24-1 and TRBJ1-6; D not resolved. CDR3 length: 11 residues. Deletions cut 9 bases from V and 5 bases from J, with 4 bases between. In germline, CDR1 is KGHDR, CDR2 SFDVKD. Here the CDR3 reads CATEDNSPLHF. The CDR3 DNA sequence: TGTGCCACCGAGGATAATTCACCCCTCCACTTT.

V and J are TRBV19 and TRBJ2-7; no reliable D call. The CDR3 runs 15 residues. Trimming stripped 0 bases from V and 0 bases from J, with 9 bases between. Germline assignment: CDR1 LNHDA and CDR2 SQIVND (reference sequence). CDR3 sequence: CASSIDQASSYEQYF. CDR3 nucleotide sequence: TGTGCCAGTAGTATAGATCAAGCTAGCTCCTACGAGCAGTACTTC.

V usage is TRBV5-8 and J usage is TRBJ2-1; 7 nucleotides agree with TRBD2. Germline CDR1 SGHTS, CDR2 YDEGEE. The CDR3 length is 17 residues. The V and J ends lost 1 base and 7 bases, in that order; junction bases with no gene match: 14. CDR3 sequence reads: CASSLRRGGSHLNEQFF. CDR3 sequence (DNA): TGTGCCAGCAGCTTGAGGCGTGGCGGGAGTCACTTAAATGAGCAGTTCTTC.

The genes are TRBV10-3 and TRBJ1-1; D is perhaps TRBD1 (5 bases). V dropped 8 bases and J dropped 3 bases, with 13 bases sitting between them. Per the germline V gene, CDR1 is ENHRY and CDR2 is SYGVKD. CDR3 length: 13 amino acids. CDR3 region: CAIQGGVDTEAFF. The CDR3 coding sequence is TGTGCCATCCAGGGAGGCGTCGACACTGAAGCTTTCTTT.

J is TRBJ2-7 and V is TRBV19; TRBD1 agrees at 8 bases. After removal of 4 bases from V and 2 bases from J, the junction contained 4 bases not matched to a gene. This CDR3 has 14 amino acids. Germline V gene lookup returns CDR1 LNHDA and CDR2 SQIVND (reference sequence). CDR3 protein: CASSTGGFPYEQYF. In DNA form, the CDR3 reads TGTGCCAGTAGTACAGGGGGCTTCCCCTACGAGCAGTACTTC.

The CDR3 loop reads CASSQDLLAYSYEQYF. CDR3 coding DNA: TGTGCCAGCAGCCAAGATCTGCTAGCGTACTCCTACGAGCAGTACTTC. This chain uses TRBV3-1 (or the pseudogene TRBV3-2) with TRBJ2-7; tentative D call: TRBD2 (6 bases). V dropped 0 bases and J dropped 0 bases, with 12 bases sitting between them. CDR1 and CDR2 (germline): LGHDT, YNNKEL (reference sequence). This CDR3 is built from 16 residues.

The chain recombines TRBV28 with TRBJ2-4, with D tentatively TRBD1 (5 bases). Germline CDR1 reads MDHEN; CDR2 reads SYDVKM. The CDR3 is 15 amino acids. V lost 5 bases, J lost 0 bases, and 11 bases lay in between. Here the CDR3 reads CASSPGFLAKNIQYF. The DNA of the CDR3 is TGTGCCAGCAGTCCAGGGTTTCTAGCCAAAAACATTCAGTACTTC.

This clone appeared a single time. The genes are TRBV9 and TRBJ2-5; 10 bases agree with TRBD2. This CDR3 region has 16 residues. CDR1 SGDLS and CDR2 YYNGEE come from the germline V gene. The ends lost 0 bases at V and 5 bases at J; junction bases unmatched: 7. The CDR3: CASSVGTSGPHETQYF. The DNA for the CDR3 is TGTGCCAGCAGCGTAGGGACTAGCGGCCCACATGAGACCCAGTACTTC. The whole variable domain, remainder taken from reference TRBV9 and TRBJ2-5, is DSGVTQTPKHLITATGQRVTLRCSPRSGDLSVYWYQQSLDQGLQFLIQYYNGEERAKGNILERFSAQQFPDLHSELNLSSLELGDSALYFCASSVGTSGPHETQYFGPGTRLLVL.

The chain employs TRBV19 and TRBJ2-7; D perhaps matches TRBD2 (6 bases). Germline V CDR1 and CDR2: LNHDA, SQIVND (reference sequence). The CDR3 covers 11 residues. The V gene lost 7 bases and the J gene lost 6 bases, with 10 bases spanning the gap. In DNA, the CDR3 is TGTGCCAGTACCGCGGGGATCGAGCAGTACTTC. It encodes CASTAGIEQYF. The full variable domain, rest sourced from reference TRBV19 and TRBJ2-7, is DGGITQSPKYLFRKEGQNVTLSCEQNLNHDAMYWYRQDPGQGLRLIYYSQIVNDFQKGDIAEGYSVSREKKESFPLTVTSAQKNPTAFYLCASTAGIEQYFGPGTRLTVT.